A single sample gave rise to the 20 T cell receptor beta chains below, sequenced in a study of cytomegalovirus exposure and HLA in healthy donors. PCR used 60 Vbeta primers and 13 Jbeta primers. Profiled with immunoSEQ multiplex PCR; TCRdb holds only in-frame clones, not every one. This sample carries around 91,000 clones, about four fifths of them seen once, and the ten largest clones take 2.1%. The specimen was PBMCs. These receptors were obtained from a man between 18 and 29 years old in good health and CMV-seronegative.

The V call is TRBV6-5, the J call TRBJ2-3; perhaps TRBD2 as D (5 bases). V was pared by 2 bases and J by 0 bases, with 9 bases between. In germline, CDR1 is MNHEY, CDR2 SVGAGI. The CDR3 is 15 residues long. The CDR3: CASSYGGGSTDTQYF. The CDR3 region has the DNA TGTGCCAGCAGTTACGGAGGTGGTAGCACAGATACGCAGTATTTT.

This clone was counted between two and nine times. The chain carries TRBV10-1 and TRBJ2-2, with D possibly matching TRBD2 (5 bases). The germline V and J ends were trimmed by 0 bases and 6 bases, with 8 bases remaining between them. This CDR3 is 14 amino acids long. Germline CDR1 reads WNHNN; CDR2 reads SYGVQD (reference sequence). CDR3 sequence reads: CASSESRVPGELFF. The CDR3 nucleotides read TGCGCCAGCAGTGAGTCGCGGGTACCCGGGGAGCTGTTTTTT.

The chain combines TRBV6-5 with TRBJ2-6; D is unclear. V shed 6 bases and J shed 4 bases, with 13 bases lying between them. Germline CDR1 MNHEY, CDR2 SVGAGI. The CDR3 sequence is 15 residues long. For the CDR3, the DNA is TGTGCCAGCAGCTCTGGGCTGACGGGGGCCAACGTCCTGACTTTC. As protein: CASSSGLTGANVLTF.

The rearrangement joins TRBV9 to TRBJ2-7; TRBD1 agrees at 11 bases. Germline CDR1 is SGDLS and CDR2 is YYNGEE. The CDR3 spans 13 residues. V lost 4 bases, J lost 6 bases, and 3 bases stayed unmatched. CDR3 DNA: TGTGCCAGCAGCCCCGGGACAGGGGGCGAGCAGTACTTC. This encodes CASSPGTGGEQYF. Together with reference TRBV9 and TRBJ2-7, the CDR3 gives the full variable domain: DSGVTQTPKHLITATGQRVTLRCSPRSGDLSVYWYQQSLDQGLQFLIQYYNGEERAKGNILERFSAQQFPDLHSELNLSSLELGDSALYFCASSPGTGGEQYFGPGTRLTVT.

The rearrangement uses TRBV27 and TRBJ2-1; D call uncertain. Trimming left V 2 bases short and J 8 bases short, with 10 bases between. CDR1 and CDR2 (germline): MNHEY, SMNVEV (reference sequence). CDR3 length equals 13 residues. This CDR3 is CASSLKAPYEQFF. CDR3 in DNA: TGTGCCAGCAGTTTAAAAGCGCCATATGAGCAGTTCTTC.

The V gene is TRBV6-1, the J gene TRBJ2-7, with D tentatively TRBD1 (6 bases). The CDR3 totals 15 residues. V dropped 3 bases and J dropped 1 base, with 13 bases sitting between them. From germline, CDR1 is MNHNS and CDR2 SASEGT. The CDR3 here is CASSEDLGQSYEQYF. The CDR3 DNA reads as TGTGCCAGCAGTGAGGACTTGGGACAATCCTACGAGCAGTACTTC.

This chain joins TRBV12-2 and TRBJ2-7; the DNA was not used to check the table's D call, TRBD1. TRBV12-2 is a pseudogene. This CDR3 has 16 residues. The CDR3 here is CASRLRGLAYPYEQYF. DNA of the CDR3: TGTGCAAGTCGCTTAAGGGGGCTAGCTTATCCCTACGAGCAGTACTTC.

The V call is TRBV5-4, the J call TRBJ1-1; D call uncertain. Germline CDR1 SGHNT, CDR2 YYREEE (reference sequence). The V end lost 2 bases, the J end lost 0 bases, and 14 bases lay between the germline ends. This CDR3 spans 16 amino acids. The CDR3, as DNA: TGTGCCAGCAGCTTCCACAGCCTTTTCATGAACACTGAAGCTTTCTTT. As protein: CASSFHSLFMNTEAFF.

The chain has TRBV20-1 and TRBJ2-5, with D tentatively TRBD2 (5 bases). The CDR3 is made up of 10 amino acids. Trimming removed 6 bases at V and 4 bases at J, with 6 bases between. Germline loops: CDR1 DFQATT, CDR2 SNEGSKA (reference sequence). The CDR3 DNA follows: TGCAGTGCGGCGGGAGAGACCCAGTACTTC. Amino acids: CSAAGETQYF.

This chain links TRBV28 with TRBJ1-2, with D possibly TRBD1 on 6 matching bases. Between the trimmed V and J ends, which lost 2 bases and 8 bases, there was a span of 15 bases. The V gene's germline CDR1 is MDHEN and CDR2 SYDVKM. This CDR3 region has 14 residues. This CDR3 reads CASSLVQGRRGYTF. The CDR3 DNA reads TGTGCCAGCAGTTTAGTTCAGGGGCGACGGGGCTACACCTTC.

The rearrangement uses TRBV9 and TRBJ2-7, with TRBD1 matching over 7 bases. The CDR3 loop spans 15 amino acids. V lost 0 bases and J lost 2; bases outside the gene matches: 5. CDR1 and CDR2 (germline): SGDLS, YYNGEE. CDR3 DNA sequence: TGTGCCAGCAGCGTAGGGGGGACAGCCACCTACGAGCAGTACTTC. Translating it yields CASSVGGTATYEQYF.

This rearrangement joins TRBV28 to TRBJ2-2; the D is unclear. Trimming pared 0 bases from V and 2 bases from J, leaving 7 bases between. The CDR3 has 15 amino acids. Germline V lookup: CDR1 MDHEN, CDR2 SYDVKM. The CDR3 DNA sequence: TGTGCCAGCAGTTTATGGGCAGAAAACACCGGGGAGCTGTTTTTT. The encoded protein is CASSLWAENTGELFF.

V is TRBV7-9 and J is TRBJ2-7; TRBD2 aligns across 10 bases. V shed 1 base, J shed 4 bases, and the junction held 7 bases outside the gene matches. The germline gives CDR1 SEHNR, CDR2 FQNEAQ (reference sequence). The CDR3 is 16 residues long. The CDR3 protein is CASSLGSSGSGYEQYF. The CDR3 DNA is TGTGCCAGCAGCTTAGGATCTAGCGGGAGCGGGTACGAGCAGTACTTC.

The V call is TRBV7-8, the J call TRBJ1-2; TRBD1 might be the D (6 bases). The V end was cut by 5 bases, the J end by 12 bases, with 19 bases between. The CDR3 sequence is 13 residues long. Germline V CDR1 and CDR2: SGHVS, FQNEAQ. The CDR3 DNA reads TGTGCCAGCAGCACGACGCGGACAGACGACCACACCTTC. Translated, it gives CASSTTRTDDHTF.

V is TRBV6-5 and J is TRBJ2-7; D may be TRBD2 (5 bases). The CDR3 covers 12 residues. The germline V gene encodes CDR1 MNHEY and CDR2 SVGAGI. Trimming took 6 bases from V and 5 from J, leaving 11 bases between them. The CDR3 loop is CASSKETNEQYF. For the CDR3, the DNA is TGTGCCAGCAGCAAAGAGACTAACGAGCAGTACTTC.

The chain joins TRBV30 to TRBJ1-4; weak D call: TRBD1 (5 bases). V shed 5 bases and J shed 7 bases, with 11 bases lying between them. The germline gives CDR1 GTSNPN, CDR2 SVGIG (reference sequence). CDR3 length: 12 amino acids. The CDR3: CAWQGVGEKLFF. In DNA, the CDR3 is TGTGCCTGGCAGGGCGTCGGTGAAAAACTGTTTTTT.

Regarding this clone: A junction boundary mismatches the germline segment, possibly from a read error. The chain is built from TRBV10-1 and TRBJ1-1, with D unclear. The CDR3 length is 17 residues. From germline, CDR1 is WNHNN and CDR2 SYGVQD (reference sequence). CDR3 loop: CANSESGSLAGDTEAFF. Written as DNA, the CDR3 is TGCGCCAACAGTGAGTCCGGTTCTCTGGCGGGCGATACTGAAGCTTTCTTT.

There are a few counts of this clone. The rearrangement uses TRBV7-9 and TRBJ2-3; TRBD1 matches at 9 bases. The V gene's germline CDR1 is SEHNR and CDR2 FQNEAQ (reference sequence). The CDR3 is 15 residues long. The trim removed 2 bases at V and 4 bases at J, leaving 4 bases unmatched. The CDR3 sequence is CASSLSGQGADTQYF. The CDR3 DNA sequence: TGTGCCAGCAGCTTATCGGGACAGGGCGCAGATACGCAGTATTTT.

Comment on this clone: At the DNA level, this CDR3 is encoded by other sequences in the same sample as well. The rearrangement joins TRBV30 to TRBJ1-1; 7 bases agree with TRBD1. V gave up 3 bases and J gave up 2 bases; unmatched junction bases: 3. The CDR3 totals 13 residues. Germline V gene data show CDR1 as GTSNPN and CDR2 as SVGIG (reference sequence). In DNA, the CDR3 is TGTGCCTGGAGGACAGGGCCCAACACTGAAGCTTTCTTT. It yields the protein CAWRTGPNTEAFF. The full variable domain, in which reference TRBV30 and TRBJ1-1 provide the parts outside the CDR3, is SQTIHQWPATLVQPVGSPLSLECTVEGTSNPNLYWYRQAAGRGLQLLFYSVGIGQISSEVPQNLSASRPQDRQFILSSKKLLLSDSGFYLCAWRTGPNTEAFFGQGTRLTVV.

V gene TRBV5-1 combines with J gene TRBJ2-7; TRBD1 matches 8 bases. The CDR3 is 14 residues long. From germline, CDR1 is SGHRS and CDR2 YFSETQ. With 5 bases clipped from V and 1 base from J, the junction kept 5 bases outside the gene matches. DNA for the CDR3: TGCGCCAGCAGTACGGGGACAGGTTCCTACGAGCAGTACTTC. Protein product: CASSTGTGSYEQYF.